What follows are 29 T cell receptor beta chains derived from one specimen sequenced in a study of T cells after yellow fever vaccination. TCRdb re-called the 5' RACE reads through MiXCR, storing one row per CDR3 protein. Here the sample spans a few hundred thousand distinct CDR3 sequences, around 16% being singletons. This material consisted of PBMCs, taken 5 days after the first yellow fever vaccination. The receptor set was obtained from a young man who received the YFV17D yellow fever vaccine.

CDR3 loop: CSVILENRGPQHF. The CDR3 DNA is TGCAGCGTTATTCTGGAGAACAGAGGGCCCCAGCATTTT. This chain uses TRBV29-1 with TRBJ1-5; D is unresolved. CDR1 SQVTM and CDR2 ANQGSEA come from the germline V gene. The V end was cut by 5 bases, the J end by 9 bases, with 17 bases between. This CDR3 has 13 amino acids. Filled out from reference TRBV29-1 and TRBJ1-5, the complete variable domain reads SAVISQKPSRDICQRGTSLTIQCQVDSQVTMMFWYRQQPGQSLTLIATANQGSEATYESGFVIDKFPISRPNLTFSTLTVSNMSPEDSSIYLCSVILENRGPQHFGDGTRLSIL.

V is TRBV19 and J is TRBJ2-3; D perhaps matches TRBD1 (6 bases). The V gene's germline CDR1 is LNHDA and CDR2 SQIVND (reference sequence). The CDR3 contains 16 residues. Trimming cost V 5 bases and J 2 bases, with 17 bases left between them. This CDR3 reads CASSPRGRGTTDTQYF. The CDR3 DNA follows: TGTGCCAGTAGTCCCCGAGGCAGGGGCACCACAGATACGCAGTATTTT.

The rearrangement uses TRBV16 and TRBJ1-2; 8 bases are shared with TRBD1. The CDR3 runs to 17 residues. Trimming cost V 2 bases and J 4 bases; bases outside gene matches: 12. Per the germline V gene, CDR1 is KGHSY and CDR2 is FQNENV. The CDR3 region has the DNA TGTGCCAGCAGCCAACGGTCGACAGGGGACTTCCCCTATGGCTACACCTTC. This gives the protein CASSQRSTGDFPYGYTF.

The rearrangement uses TRBV7-9 and TRBJ2-7; D might be TRBD1 (6 bases). The CDR3 spans 15 residues. Germline CDR1 SEHNR, CDR2 FQNEAQ (reference sequence). V shed 5 bases and J shed 0 bases, with 14 bases lying between them. The CDR3 is CASSPRQVSSYEQYF. The CDR3 nucleotides read TGTGCCAGCAGCCCAAGACAGGTGAGCTCCTACGAGCAGTACTTC.

The table lists this clonotype with many counts. The chain carries TRBV3-1 and TRBJ2-4; 12 bases are a match to TRBD1. The CDR3 has 13 residues. Trimming at V came to 4 bases and at J to 12 bases, leaving 4 bases not matched to a gene. CDR1 is LGHDT, CDR2 YNNKEL, per germline (reference sequence). The CDR3 loop reads CASSPGTGGSQYF. DNA of the CDR3: TGTGCCAGCAGCCCGGGGACAGGGGGCTCTCAGTACTTC. The entire variable domain, with the rest obtained from reference TRBV3-1 and TRBJ2-4, is as follows: DTAVSQTPKYLVTQMGNDKSIKCEQNLGHDTMYWYKQDSKKFLKIMFSYNNKELIINETVPNRFSPKSPDKAHLNLHINSLELGDSAVYFCASSPGTGGSQYFGAGTRLSVL.

V and J are TRBV6-1 and TRBJ2-3; D perhaps matches TRBD2 (6 bases). V was trimmed by 11 bases and J by 4 bases, leaving 19 bases between them. Per germline, CDR1 MNHNS and CDR2 SASEGT. The CDR3 consists of 14 residues. CDR3 coding DNA: TGTGCCTCCAAAGGTACGGGAGCGGCAGATACGCAGTATTTT. It translates to CASKGTGAADTQYF.

Ten or more counts support this clonotype. The CDR3 loop is CASSLSGNTIYF. CDR3 coding DNA: TGTGCCAGCAGTTTATCTGGAAACACCATATATTTT. The gene calls are TRBV12-3 or TRBV12-4 and TRBJ1-3; D call uncertain. The length of the CDR3 is 12 residues. V was clipped by 2 bases and J by 1 base, with 0 bases between them.

This clonotype was counted only a few times. The genes are TRBV28 and TRBJ2-3; 7 bases match TRBD1. The V gene end was trimmed by 2 bases and the J gene end by 0 bases; junction bases not matched to a gene: 5. The germline V gene encodes CDR1 MDHEN and CDR2 SYDVKM. The CDR3 spans 16 residues. The CDR3 sequence: CASSLMRGPSTDTQYF. The CDR3, as DNA: TGTGCCAGCAGTTTAATGAGGGGGCCTAGCACAGATACGCAGTATTTT.

J is TRBJ2-7 and V is TRBV6-1, with D maybe TRBD2 (5 bases). Per germline, CDR1 MNHNS and CDR2 SASEGT. The CDR3 loop spans 12 amino acids. Trimming left V 3 bases short and J 4 bases short, with 7 bases between. The DNA for the CDR3 is TGTGCCAGCAGTGAGCGGGTATACGAGCAGTACTTC. It translates to CASSERVYEQYF.

The chain recombines TRBV12-3 or TRBV12-4 with TRBJ1-1; 8 bases are a match to TRBD1. This CDR3 is built from 18 residues. J gave up 4 bases and V 0 bases, and 13 bases lay outside the gene matches. CDR3 nucleotides: TGTGCCAGCAGTTTAGCGCAAGACAGGGGATGGGATAGCACTGAAGCTTTCTTT. It yields the protein CASSLAQDRGWDSTEAFF.

This clonotype was recorded a few times. The J gene is TRBJ2-1, the V gene TRBV2; D is tentatively TRBD1 or TRBD2 (6 bases each). Per germline, CDR1 SNHLY and CDR2 FYNNEI. The V and J ends lost 1 base and 6 bases respectively, with 16 bases between them. The CDR3 is 16 residues long. The CDR3 nucleotides are TGTGCCAGCAGTGAAGTGAGGGGGGCATCGGCCAATGAGCAGTTCTTC. Amino acid sequence: CASSEVRGASANEQFF.

This clonotype came up a few times. The chain combines TRBV20-1 with TRBJ1-2; D is ambiguous. The CDR3 loop spans 13 amino acids. Between the trimmed V and J ends, which lost 3 bases and 3 bases, there was a span of 11 bases. Germline V gives CDR1 DFQATT, CDR2 SNEGSKA (reference sequence). CDR3 protein: CSARGSLHYGYTF. The CDR3 DNA is TGCAGTGCTAGGGGTTCATTACACTATGGCTACACCTTC.

The chain's CDR3 is CASSLIGGGYNEQFF. CDR3 DNA: TGTGCCAGCAGCTTAATAGGGGGGGGTTACAATGAGCAGTTCTTC. V is TRBV7-3 and J is TRBJ2-1; D might be TRBD2 (7 bases). CDR1 is SGHTA and CDR2 is FQGTGA in the germline V gene. This CDR3 contains 15 residues. V lost 1 base and J lost 4, with 11 bases in between. Looking up the rest from reference TRBV7-3 and TRBJ2-1 gives the full variable domain: GAGVSQTPSNKVTEKGKYVELRCDPISGHTALYWYRQSLGQGPEFLIYFQGTGAADDSGLPNDRFFAVRPEGSVSTLKIQRTERGDSAVYLCASSLIGGGYNEQFFGPGTRLTVL.

This clonotype was found many times. The chain carries TRBV6-6 and TRBJ2-1; a possible D gene is TRBD1 (6 bases). V lost 4 bases, J lost 5 bases, and 9 bases lay in between. Germline-derived CDR1 and CDR2 are MNHNY and SVGAGI (reference sequence). The CDR3 extends over 13 amino acids. The CDR3 DNA reads as TGTGCCAGCAGTTCGGACAGCCACAATGAGCAGTTCTTC. Protein: CASSSDSHNEQFF.

The rearrangement links TRBV20-1 to TRBJ1-1; weak D call: TRBD1 (5 bases). The germline V gene has CDR1 DFQATT and CDR2 SNEGSKA (reference sequence). The CDR3 contains 12 residues. CDR3 sequence (DNA): TGCAGCGGAGCAGGGCTCGGAAATGAAGCTTTCTTT. Its protein is CSGAGLGNEAFF.

As concerns this clonotype: A much larger clonotype is one base distant, so this may be a read error. The CDR3 here is CASSLEDGGDTQYF. For the CDR3, the DNA is TGCGCCAGCAGCTTGGAGGACGGGGGGGATACGCAGTATTTT. This chain joins TRBV5-1 and TRBJ2-3; 7 nucleotides line up with TRBD2. V lost 0 bases and J lost 6; bases outside the gene matches: 4. The CDR3 has 14 amino acids. CDR1 is SGHRS, CDR2 YFSETQ, per germline.

The chain uses TRBV20-1 and TRBJ2-3, with TRBD2 matching over 9 bases. The CDR3 has 15 residues. Trimming took 8 bases from V and 0 from J; bases not matched to a gene: 9. Germline V gene lookup returns CDR1 DFQATT and CDR2 SNEGSKA (reference sequence). The CDR3 bases are TGCAGTTCCAGGTGGCGGGGGGGCAGCACAGATACGCAGTATTTT. Translating it yields CSSRWRGGSTDTQYF.

The CDR3 sequence is CASSLDFGELFF. CDR3 DNA sequence: TGTGCCAGCAGCCTGGACTTCGGGGAGCTGTTTTTT. The rearrangement joins TRBV12-3 or TRBV12-4 to TRBJ2-2, with a weak D call TRBD2 (5 bases). Deletions cut 6 bases from V and 7 bases from J, with 9 bases between. This CDR3 region has 12 residues.

This clonotype has a handful of counts. The chain links TRBV2 to TRBJ1-5; D possibly corresponds to TRBD1 (6 bases). CDR1 is SNHLY, CDR2 FYNNEI, per germline. V lost 6 bases and J lost 2, with 17 bases in between. This CDR3 has 16 amino acids. CDR3 in DNA: TGTGCCAGCAGCCCCGCAGGGGTTTCTGGCAATCAGCCCCAGCATTTT. Translation gives CASSPAGVSGNQPQHF.

This clonotype was counted at least ten times. The chain carries TRBV9 and TRBJ2-5; the match to TRBD2 covers 7 bases. Per the germline V gene, CDR1 is SGDLS and CDR2 is YYNGEE. Germline trimming cut 4 bases from V and 5 bases from J; bases unmatched to any gene: 5. This CDR3 has 13 amino acids. The CDR3 region has the DNA TGTGCCAGCAGCAAGGACGGGGGGGAGACCCAGTACTTC. Amino acids: CASSKDGGETQYF.

This clonotype appeared a few times. This chain links TRBV7-2 with TRBJ1-2, with D possibly matching TRBD1 (6 bases). Trimming stripped 2 bases from V and 5 bases from J, with 18 bases between. Germline CDR1 reads SGHTA; CDR2 reads FQGNSA. The CDR3 contains 16 residues. The CDR3 coding sequence is TGTGCCAGCAGCTTACGGGGGCCAGGCAGGCTTTATGGCTACACCTTC. Its protein product is CASSLRGPGRLYGYTF.

V is TRBV19 and J is TRBJ2-1; the match to TRBD2 covers 11 bases. V lost 3 bases to trimming and J lost 3 bases; unmatched junction nucleotides: 7. CDR1 and CDR2 (germline): LNHDA, SQIVND (reference sequence). The CDR3 totals 17 residues. The CDR3 reads CASSMVAGGINYNEQFF. Here the CDR3 DNA reads TGTGCCAGTAGTATGGTAGCGGGGGGGATTAACTACAATGAGCAGTTCTTC. Complete variable domain (other parts from reference TRBV19 and TRBJ2-1): DGGITQSPKYLFRKEGQNVTLSCEQNLNHDAMYWYRQDPGQGLRLIYYSQIVNDFQKGDIAEGYSVSREKKESFPLTVTSAQKNPTAFYLCASSMVAGGINYNEQFFGPGTRLTVL.

At least ten counts were recorded for this clonotype. The chain couples TRBV12-3 or TRBV12-4 to TRBJ2-5, with D perhaps given as TRBD1 or TRBD2 (5 bases each). V shed 6 bases and J shed 5 bases, with 16 bases lying between them. The CDR3 is 14 amino acids. CDR3 protein: CASSTLRREETQYF. The CDR3 DNA is TGTGCCAGCAGCACCCTCCGCAGGGAGGAGACCCAGTACTTC.

The chain recombines TRBV6-2 or TRBV6-3 with TRBJ2-1; 12 bases are a match to TRBD2. V was pared by 4 bases and J by 7 bases, with 2 bases of the junction left unmatched. The CDR3 sequence is 14 residues long. The germline V gene encodes CDR1 MNHEY and CDR2 SVGEGT. In nucleotides, the CDR3 is TGTGCCAGCAGTTGGCTAGCGGGGGGGAATGAGCAGTTCTTC. It translates to CASSWLAGGNEQFF.

This clonotype was recorded a few times. The rearrangement uses TRBV5-5 and TRBJ1-1, with TRBD1 matching over 9 bases. V gave up 0 bases and J gave up 7 bases; unmatched junction bases: 7. Germline CDR1 and CDR2: SGHKS and YYEKEE (reference sequence). The CDR3 length is 15 residues. CDR3 residues: CASSLVTGGSREAFF. As DNA, the CDR3 is TGTGCCAGCAGCTTGGTGACAGGGGGTTCCCGTGAAGCTTTCTTT.

This clonotype was counted many times. This chain connects TRBV12-3 or TRBV12-4 to TRBJ2-5; D is undetermined. The germline V and J ends were trimmed by 3 bases and 0 bases, with 8 bases remaining between them. CDR3 length: 14 amino acids. The CDR3 loop is CASSFGLNQETQYF. The CDR3, as DNA: TGTGCCAGCAGTTTCGGGCTGAACCAAGAGACCCAGTACTTC.

The chain links TRBV12-3 or TRBV12-4 to TRBJ2-1; D is unclear. V was clipped by 4 bases and J by 8 bases, with 12 bases between them. The CDR3 runs to 13 residues. CDR3 protein: CASSSHSTDEQFF. In DNA form, the CDR3 reads TGTGCCAGCAGTTCCCACTCAACGGATGAGCAGTTCTTC.

This clonotype was picked up a small number of times. V is TRBV12-3 or TRBV12-4 and J is TRBJ2-7; D gene unclear. Trimming left V 3 bases short and J 0 bases short, with 9 bases between. The CDR3 extends over 14 amino acids. For the CDR3, the DNA is TGTGCCAGCAGTTTTAACCGACGCTCCTACGAGCAGTACTTC. Its protein product is CASSFNRRSYEQYF.

This clonotype was recorded at least ten times. This chain joins TRBV12-3 or TRBV12-4 and TRBJ1-2, with 9 bases lining up with TRBD1. V dropped 5 bases and J dropped 4; count of bases not matched to a gene: 2. The CDR3 spans 13 residues. DNA for the CDR3: TGTGCCAGCAGTGCGGGACAGGGCTATGGCTACACCTTC. Encoded protein: CASSAGQGYGYTF.